This record looks at one T cell receptor (beta chain) sequence and its context. Antigen specificity is unknown. The data belong to a study of cytomegalovirus exposure and HLA in healthy donors. Study-wide results and caveats: Among TCR sequences, most were rare, though some public TCRs appeared in many donors. It was approximately 150 TCR beta chains that were listed as cytomegalovirus-associated.

With 60 Vbeta and 13 Jbeta primers, the PCR was carried out. The data were produced by immunoSEQ multiplex PCR, yet TCRdb's version contains in-frame clones alone and is incomplete. The repertoire table contains 150,000 or so clones. This CDR3 is 13 amino acids long. From germline, CDR1 is SEHNR and CDR2 FQNEAQ (reference sequence). V was cut by 4 bases and J by 0 bases, with 7 bases left in between. The chain uses TRBV7-9 and TRBJ2-7; tentative D call: TRBD1 (5 bases). What was sequenced was PBMCs. The sequence came from a woman aged 45-65 years in good health and CMV-seronegative. CDR3 DNA sequence: TGTGCCAGCAGCTCACAGGTCTCCTACGAGCAGTACTTC. Translation gives CASSSQVSYEQYF.